This T cell receptor beta chain was observed in a study of T cell repertoires in cytomegalovirus infection. CDR1 is SGHRS and CDR2 is YFSETQ in the germline V gene. V dropped 6 bases and J dropped 1 base, with 13 bases sitting between them. The CDR3 consists of 14 residues. TCRdb reprocessed the reads with MiXCR, giving one entry per CDR3 protein. Here the sample spans hundreds of thousands of distinct CDR3 sequences, around a third being singletons. Details on this clonotype: Its antigen is not identified.

This clonotype was sampled from a human donor in good health (CMV status not recorded). Some clones in this sample may be carry-over from other donors' samples. The material was cultured PBMCs, obtained from culture after CMV antigen stimulation. The chain is built from TRBV5-1 and TRBJ2-5; D is possibly TRBD2 (7 bases). The CDR3 nucleotides are TGCGCCAGCACCACGGGGGGCAGCCAAGAGACCCAGTACTTC. This gives the protein CASTTGGSQETQYF.